The next 21 T cell receptor beta chains were all read from a single sample in a study of siplizumab effects on memory and regulatory T cells. The method was immunoSEQ multiplex PCR; TCRdb's version includes in-frame clones alone and lacks a portion of them. The sample shows 55,000 to 70,000 clones, 93% of them seen only once. The sequenced sample consisted of CD8+ T cells sorted from blood. These receptor sequences come from a human donor in good health.

This chain links TRBV2 with TRBJ2-1; D call uncertain. V was cut by 3 bases and J by 13 bases, with 10 bases left in between. This CDR3 contains 11 residues. Germline V CDR1 and CDR2: SNHLY, FYNNEI. The CDR3 DNA reads as TGTGCCAGCAGTGAGGAGACTGAACAGTTCTTC. It specifies CASSEETEQFF.

The chain has TRBV30 and TRBJ2-7, with D perhaps given as TRBD1 or TRBD2 (5 bases each). The CDR3 runs 12 residues. V was pared by 4 bases and J by 3 bases, with 10 bases between. Looked up from germline, CDR1 is GTSNPN and CDR2 is SVGIG (reference sequence). Here the CDR3 DNA reads TGTGCCTGGAATACAGGAGGCTACGAGCAGTACTTC. It codes for CAWNTGGYEQYF.

This clone was seen once. The rearrangement links TRBV7-8 to TRBJ2-6; a weak D match, TRBD1 (6 bases). Trimming pared 9 bases from V and 1 base from J, leaving 7 bases between. Per the germline V gene, CDR1 is SGHVS and CDR2 is FQNEAQ. This CDR3 region has 13 residues. The CDR3 DNA sequence: TGTGCCAGTGGGACATCTGGGGCCAACGTCCTGACTTTC. Amino acid sequence: CASGTSGANVLTF.

J is TRBJ2-7 and V is TRBV28; TRBD2 agrees at 10 bases. Trimming at V came to 4 bases and at J to 7 bases, leaving 10 bases not matched to a gene. This CDR3 has 15 residues. Germline V gives CDR1 MDHEN, CDR2 SYDVKM. The CDR3 spells CASSSSGRAYEEQYF. CDR3 bases: TGTGCCAGCAGTTCAAGCGGGAGGGCCTACGAAGAGCAGTACTTC.

This rearrangement joins TRBV7-3 to TRBJ1-2; possible D gene TRBD1, 5 bases. This CDR3 comprises 14 residues. Trimming shortened V by 7 bases and J by 3 bases, and 15 bases separated the two germline ends. CDR1 is SGHTA, CDR2 FQGTGA, per germline. The CDR3 DNA follows: TGTGCCAGCACCCTGGCAGGGTCATACTATGGCTACACCTTC. Translating it yields CASTLAGSYYGYTF. Filled out from reference TRBV7-3 and TRBJ1-2, the complete variable domain reads GAGVSQTPSNKVTEKGKYVELRCDPISGHTALYWYRQSLGQGPEFLIYFQGTGAADDSGLPNDRFFAVRPEGSVSTLKIQRTERGDSAVYLCASTLAGSYYGYTFGSGTRLTVV.

The J gene is TRBJ1-1, the V gene TRBV2; D is possibly TRBD1 (6 bases). The V end was cut by 7 bases, the J end by 7 bases, with 10 bases between. CDR1 and CDR2 from the germline V gene are SNHLY and FYNNEI. CDR3 length equals 11 residues. The CDR3 spells CASNKDSEAFF. CDR3 nucleotides: TGTGCCAGCAACAAGGACAGTGAAGCTTTCTTT.

The rearrangement links TRBV28 to TRBJ2-7; D unclear. This CDR3 comprises 11 residues. Trimming shortened V by 2 bases and J by 2 bases, and 1 base separated the two germline ends. The germline V gene has CDR1 MDHEN and CDR2 SYDVKM. The CDR3 reads CASSLAYEQYF. In DNA form, the CDR3 reads TGTGCCAGCAGTTTAGCCTACGAGCAGTACTTC.

V and J are TRBV6-5 and TRBJ1-1; no clear D gene. In germline, CDR1 is MNHEY, CDR2 SVGAGI. Trimming left V 0 bases short and J 0 bases short, with 5 bases between. The CDR3 is 14 amino acids. CDR3 bases: TGTGCCAGCAGTTACTCGCGGGTGAACACTGAAGCTTTCTTT. Translating gives CASSYSRVNTEAFF.

As DNA, the CDR3 is TGTGCCAGCAGCGTGCATATCGACGAGCAGTACTTC. This gives the protein CASSVHIDEQYF. The V gene is TRBV7-9, the J gene TRBJ2-7; unclear D gene. The ends were cut back, 5 bases at V and 5 bases at J, with 10 bases in the middle. The CDR3 is 12 residues long. The germline gives CDR1 SEHNR, CDR2 FQNEAQ (reference sequence).

The rearrangement uses TRBV4-1 and TRBJ2-5, with D perhaps matching TRBD2 (5 bases). The CDR3 length is 15 residues. Looked up from germline, CDR1 is MGHRA and CDR2 is YSYEKL. The V end was cut by 1 base, the J end by 4 bases, with 13 bases between. The CDR3 region is CASSQVTGVSETQYF. CDR3 nucleotide sequence: TGCGCCAGCAGCCAAGTTACCGGGGTTTCAGAGACCCAGTACTTC.

The chain combines TRBV13 with TRBJ2-1, with D unresolved. V lost 6 bases to trimming and J lost 10 bases, with 7 bases between them. CDR3 length: 10 amino acids. In germline, CDR1 is PRHDT, CDR2 FYEKMQ (reference sequence). CDR3 region: CASSGGEQFF. The CDR3 region has the DNA TGTGCCAGCAGTGGTGGGGAGCAGTTCTTC. The full variable domain, rest sourced from reference TRBV13 and TRBJ2-1, is AAGVIQSPRHLIKEKRETATLKCYPIPRHDTVYWYQQGPGQDPQFLISFYEKMQSDKGSIPDRFSAQQFSDYHSELNMSSLELGDSALYFCASSGGEQFFGPGTRLTVL.

This clone has a single count. As DNA, the CDR3 is TGTGCCAGCAGTCAGGGACAAAACACCGGGGAGCTGTTTTTT. Protein: CASSQGQNTGELFF. The chain joins TRBV28 to TRBJ2-2, with a weak D call TRBD1 (6 bases). The CDR3 extends over 14 amino acids. V was clipped by 5 bases and J by 2 bases, with 9 bases between them. Germline lookup yields CDR1 MDHEN and CDR2 SYDVKM.

The chain couples TRBV5-1 to TRBJ2-7; 12 nucleotides line up with TRBD2. With V trimmed by 4 bases and J by 4 bases, 6 bases remained unmatched. This CDR3 region has 15 residues. Germline CDR1 is SGHRS and CDR2 is YFSETQ. CDR3 in amino acids: CASSDGLAGLYEQYF. The CDR3 DNA follows: TGCGCCAGCAGCGACGGACTAGCGGGACTTTACGAGCAGTACTTC. Complete variable domain (other parts from reference TRBV5-1 and TRBJ2-7): KAGVTQTPRYLIKTRGQQVTLSCSPISGHRSVSWYQQTPGQGLQFLFEYFSETQRNKGNFPGRFSGRQFSNSRSEMNVSTLELGDSALYLCASSDGLAGLYEQYFGPGTRLTVT.

The genes are TRBV19 and TRBJ1-5; 8 nucleotides line up with TRBD1. Trimming removed 5 bases from V and 6 bases from J; junction bases left unmatched: 6. CDR3 length: 14 amino acids. Germline V gene sequence: CDR1 LNHDA, CDR2 SQIVND (reference sequence). The CDR3 DNA follows: TGTGCCAGTAGTTCAGACAGGGGCCGTCAGCCCCAGCATTTT. Translation: CASSSDRGRQPQHF.

The gene calls are TRBV7-9 and TRBJ2-7, with D possibly called TRBD1 or TRBD2 (5 bases each). V was cut by 4 bases and J by 2 bases, with 12 bases left in between. CDR1 is SEHNR, CDR2 FQNEAQ, per germline (reference sequence). The CDR3 has 14 amino acids. CDR3 in amino acids: CASSSEAGTYEQYF. DNA of the CDR3: TGTGCCAGCAGCTCGGAGGCAGGGACCTACGAGCAGTACTTC.

This chain connects TRBV4-2 to TRBJ1-1; a weak D match, TRBD1 (6 bases). CDR1 and CDR2 (germline): LGHNA, YNFKEQ. V was pared by 3 bases and J by 1 base, with 9 bases between. The CDR3 runs 14 residues. The CDR3 reads CASSHRDKNTEAFF. The CDR3 coding sequence is TGTGCCAGCAGCCACCGGGACAAGAACACTGAAGCTTTCTTT.

The V and J genes are TRBV6-6 and TRBJ1-2, with TRBD1 as a possible D gene (5 bases). Germline lookup yields CDR1 MNHNY and CDR2 SVGAGI (reference sequence). The CDR3 totals 15 residues. Deletions cut 0 bases from V and 5 bases from J, with 13 bases between. This CDR3 is CASSYSRGVGYGYTF. For the CDR3, the DNA is TGTGCCAGCAGTTACTCGAGAGGGGTGGGGTATGGCTACACCTTC.

The chain employs TRBV28 and TRBJ2-7; 8 bases line up with TRBD1. Germline trimming cut 5 bases from V and 2 bases from J; bases unmatched to any gene: 5. Germline loops: CDR1 MDHEN, CDR2 SYDVKM. The CDR3 is 14 residues long. CDR3 region: CASSPRTGPYEQYF. The CDR3 DNA sequence: TGTGCCAGCAGTCCGCGGACAGGGCCCTACGAGCAGTACTTC.

The chain couples TRBV27 to TRBJ2-3; D possibly corresponds to TRBD2 (6 bases). The germline CDR1 and CDR2 sequences are MNHEY and SMNVEV (reference sequence). Trimming shortened V by 1 base and J by 2 bases, and 13 bases separated the two germline ends. CDR3 length equals 16 residues. The CDR3 DNA is TGTGCCAGCAGTTTATTCACGGGACTGATCACAGATACGCAGTATTTT. It translates to CASSLFTGLITDTQYF.

The J gene is TRBJ2-1, the V gene TRBV28; a possible D gene is TRBD2 (6 bases). V gave up 6 bases and J gave up 8 bases, with 17 bases separating them. Germline V gene lookup returns CDR1 MDHEN and CDR2 SYDVKM. The CDR3 runs 14 residues. The chain's CDR3 is CASSWTTGRDEQFF. CDR3 DNA sequence: TGTGCCAGCAGCTGGACGACCGGGAGAGATGAGCAGTTCTTC.

The rearrangement links TRBV7-6 to TRBJ2-7; D is uncertain. Trimming removed 5 bases at V and 3 bases at J, with 11 bases between. Per germline, CDR1 SGHVS and CDR2 FNYEAQ. The CDR3 covers 13 residues. CDR3 protein: CASSPDAVYEQYF. CDR3 in DNA: TGTGCCAGCAGCCCCGATGCTGTCTACGAGCAGTACTTC. The full variable domain, completed using reference TRBV7-6 and TRBJ2-7, is GAGVSQSPRYKVTKRGQDVALRCDPISGHVSLYWYRQALGQGPEFLTYFNYEAQQDKSGLPNDRFSAERPEGSISTLTIQRTEQRDSAMYRCASSPDAVYEQYFGPGTRLTVT.